This is a list of T cell receptor beta chains from one sample in a study of blood T cell repertoires in COVID-19. The table came from immunoSEQ multiplex PCR; TCRdb's copy has only in-frame clones and leaves some out. The table has fewer than 500,000 clones, 75% to 90% seen once. Sample: PBMCs or T cells enriched from blood (not recorded which). These receptors all come from a man aged 30-40 years who had recovered from COVID-19. The conserved cysteine and the conserved F or W are not part of the CDR3 here. Not all rows give a size; the values are once, few, many and, for expanded clones, a class.

v_call clone_size cdr3_aa
TRBV11-2 NA ASSSSLTGFSYNEQF
TRBV18 few ASSPGISGRSTDTQY
TRBV6-2/TRBV6-3 NA ASSQVAGDTGELF
TRBV3-1/TRBV3-2 NA ASSQGYRNTEAF
TRBV24-1 NA ATSDAPLGLMNTEAF
TRBV7-8 once ASSPTSGEVQF
TRBV11-2 NA ASSLEWRGLSYNEQF
TRBV3-1/TRBV3-2 NA ASSHVTRDSQETQY
TRBV20-1 NA SVSREGYEQY
TRBV7-9 NA ASTTQSNPDSPLH
TRBV27 NA ASSSGGTGGEKLF
TRBV4-1 few ASSQEGGRVLSGNTIY